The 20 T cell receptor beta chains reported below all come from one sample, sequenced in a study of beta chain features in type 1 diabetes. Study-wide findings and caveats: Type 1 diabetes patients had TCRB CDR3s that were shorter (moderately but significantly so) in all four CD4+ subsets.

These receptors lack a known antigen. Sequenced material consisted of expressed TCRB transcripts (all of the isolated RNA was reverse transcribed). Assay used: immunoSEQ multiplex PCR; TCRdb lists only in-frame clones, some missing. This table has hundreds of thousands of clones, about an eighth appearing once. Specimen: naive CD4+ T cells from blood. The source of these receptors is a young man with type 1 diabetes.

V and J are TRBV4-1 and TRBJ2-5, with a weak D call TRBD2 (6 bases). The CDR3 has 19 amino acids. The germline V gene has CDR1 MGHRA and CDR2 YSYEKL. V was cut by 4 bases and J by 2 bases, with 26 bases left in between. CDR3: CASSPTRQRAGTHQETQYF. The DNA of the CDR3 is TGCGCCAGCAGCCCCACCCGACAAAGAGCCGGGACTCATCAAGAGACCCAGTACTTC.

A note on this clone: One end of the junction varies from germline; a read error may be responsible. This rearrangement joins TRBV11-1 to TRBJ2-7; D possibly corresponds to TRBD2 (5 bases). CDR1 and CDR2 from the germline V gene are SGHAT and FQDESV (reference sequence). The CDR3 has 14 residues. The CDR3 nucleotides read TGTGCCAGCGGCTTGCCCGGGAATCCCTACGAGCAGTACTTC. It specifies CASGLPGNPYEQYF.

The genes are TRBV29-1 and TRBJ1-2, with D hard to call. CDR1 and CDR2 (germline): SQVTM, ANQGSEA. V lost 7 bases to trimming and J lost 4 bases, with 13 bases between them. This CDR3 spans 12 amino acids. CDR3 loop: CSGLQPSYGYTF. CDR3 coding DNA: TGCAGCGGTCTCCAGCCGAGCTATGGCTACACCTTC.

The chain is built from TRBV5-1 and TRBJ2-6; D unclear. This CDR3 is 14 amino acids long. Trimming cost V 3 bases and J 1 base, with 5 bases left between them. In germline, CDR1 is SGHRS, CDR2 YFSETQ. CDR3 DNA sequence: TGCGCCAGCAGCTATGAATCTGGGGCCAACGTCCTGACTTTC. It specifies CASSYESGANVLTF.

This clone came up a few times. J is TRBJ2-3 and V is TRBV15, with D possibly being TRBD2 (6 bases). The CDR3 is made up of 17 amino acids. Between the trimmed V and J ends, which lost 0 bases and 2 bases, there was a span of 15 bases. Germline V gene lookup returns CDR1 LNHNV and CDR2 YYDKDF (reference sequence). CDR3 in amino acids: CATSRDRDSGYTDTQYF. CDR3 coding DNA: TGTGCCACCAGCAGAGATCGGGATAGCGGATACACAGATACGCAGTATTTT. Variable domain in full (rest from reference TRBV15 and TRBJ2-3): DAMVIQNPRYQVTQFGKPVTLSCSQTLNHNVMYWYQQKSSQAPKLLFHYYDKDFNNEADTPDNFQSRRPNTSFCFLDIRSPGLGDTAMYLCATSRDRDSGYTDTQYFGPGTRLTVL.

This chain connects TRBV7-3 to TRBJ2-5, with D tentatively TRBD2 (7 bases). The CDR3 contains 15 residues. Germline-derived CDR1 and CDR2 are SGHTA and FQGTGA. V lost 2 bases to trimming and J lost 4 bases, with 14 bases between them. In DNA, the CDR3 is TGTGCCAGCAGCTTACTTGCGGGGGCTGGAGAGACCCAGTACTTC. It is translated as CASSLLAGAGETQYF.

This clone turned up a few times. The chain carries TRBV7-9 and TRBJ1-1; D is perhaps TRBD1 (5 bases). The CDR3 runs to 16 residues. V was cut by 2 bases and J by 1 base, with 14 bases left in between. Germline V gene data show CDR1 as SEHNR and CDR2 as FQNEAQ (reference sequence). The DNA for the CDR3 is TGTGCCAGCAGCTTAAGTTCCGGGGCCCCGAACACTGAAGCTTTCTTT. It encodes CASSLSSGAPNTEAFF. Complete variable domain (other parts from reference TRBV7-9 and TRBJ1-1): DTGVSQNPRHKITKRGQNVTFRCDPISEHNRLYWYRQTLGQGPEFLTYFQNEAQLEKSRLLSDRFSAERPKGSFSTLEIQRTEQGDSAMYLCASSLSSGAPNTEAFFGQGTRLTVV.

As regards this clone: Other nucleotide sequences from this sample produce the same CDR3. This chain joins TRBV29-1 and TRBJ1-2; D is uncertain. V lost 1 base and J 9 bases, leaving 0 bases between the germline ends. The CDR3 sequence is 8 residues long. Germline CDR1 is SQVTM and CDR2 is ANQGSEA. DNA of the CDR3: TGCAGCGTTGAAGGCTACACCTTC. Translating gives CSVEGYTF.

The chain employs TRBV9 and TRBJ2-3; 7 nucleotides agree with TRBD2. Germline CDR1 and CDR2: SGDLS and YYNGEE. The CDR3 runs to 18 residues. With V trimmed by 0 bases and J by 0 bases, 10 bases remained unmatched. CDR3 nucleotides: TGTGCCAGCAGCGTAGACAGAGAGCGGGGAAGGAGCACAGATACGCAGTATTTT. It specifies CASSVDRERGRSTDTQYF.

The DNA of the CDR3 is TGTGCCAGTAGCCCCGGGACAGACGCTAATACGCAGTATTTT. It specifies CASSPGTDANTQYF. The gene calls are TRBV19 and TRBJ2-3, with 7 bases lining up with TRBD1. The CDR3 spans 14 residues. The germline V gene encodes CDR1 LNHDA and CDR2 SQIVND (reference sequence). V trimming: 6 bases; J trimming: 7 bases; junction bases outside the gene matches: 10.

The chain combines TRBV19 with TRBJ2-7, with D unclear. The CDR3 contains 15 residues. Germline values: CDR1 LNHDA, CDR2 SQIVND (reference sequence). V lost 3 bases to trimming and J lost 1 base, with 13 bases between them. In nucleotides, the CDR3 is TGTGCCAGTAGTATCCGAGGATCGAGATCCTACGAGCAGTACTTC. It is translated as CASSIRGSRSYEQYF.

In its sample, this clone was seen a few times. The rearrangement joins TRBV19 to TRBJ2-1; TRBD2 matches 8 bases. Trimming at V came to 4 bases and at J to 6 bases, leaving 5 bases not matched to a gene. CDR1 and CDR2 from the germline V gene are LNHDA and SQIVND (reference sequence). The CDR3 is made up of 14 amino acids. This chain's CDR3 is CASSKGLGGNEQFF. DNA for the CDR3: TGTGCCAGTAGTAAGGGACTAGGGGGCAATGAGCAGTTCTTC.

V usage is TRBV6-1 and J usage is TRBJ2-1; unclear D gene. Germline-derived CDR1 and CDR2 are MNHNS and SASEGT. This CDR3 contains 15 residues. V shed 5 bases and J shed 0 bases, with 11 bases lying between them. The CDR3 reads CASSTTPSSYNEQFF. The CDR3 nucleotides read TGTGCCAGCAGTACGACACCGAGCTCCTACAATGAGCAGTTCTTC.

CDR3 in amino acids: CSVENPVRSGTEAFF. The CDR3 DNA follows: TGCAGCGTTGAAAACCCGGTGCGGAGCGGCACTGAAGCTTTCTTT. The chain uses TRBV29-1 and TRBJ1-1, with no clear D. The germline V gene has CDR1 SQVTM and CDR2 ANQGSEA. V dropped 2 bases and J dropped 4 bases, with 17 bases sitting between them. This CDR3 has 15 residues.

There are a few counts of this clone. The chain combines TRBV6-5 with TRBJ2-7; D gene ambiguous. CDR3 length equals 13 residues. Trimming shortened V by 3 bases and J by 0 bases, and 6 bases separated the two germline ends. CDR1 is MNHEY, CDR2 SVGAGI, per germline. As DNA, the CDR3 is TGTGCCAGCAGTTATACTGTCTCCTACGAGCAGTACTTC. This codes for CASSYTVSYEQYF.

CDR3 in amino acids: CASSLRHRETQYF. The CDR3 DNA sequence: TGTGCCAGCAGCCTACGTCATAGGGAGACCCAGTACTTC. The chain couples TRBV7-9 to TRBJ2-5; D is ambiguous. The CDR3 totals 13 residues. Germline values: CDR1 SEHNR, CDR2 FQNEAQ (reference sequence). V was cut by 5 bases and J by 5 bases, with 12 bases left in between.

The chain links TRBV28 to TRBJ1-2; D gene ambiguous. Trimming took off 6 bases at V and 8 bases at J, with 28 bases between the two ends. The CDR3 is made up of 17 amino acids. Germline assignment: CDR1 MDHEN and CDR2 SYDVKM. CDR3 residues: CASRKHFLGIEDKGYTF. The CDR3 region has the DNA TGTGCCAGCAGAAAACATTTCCTAGGGATAGAAGATAAAGGCTACACCTTC.

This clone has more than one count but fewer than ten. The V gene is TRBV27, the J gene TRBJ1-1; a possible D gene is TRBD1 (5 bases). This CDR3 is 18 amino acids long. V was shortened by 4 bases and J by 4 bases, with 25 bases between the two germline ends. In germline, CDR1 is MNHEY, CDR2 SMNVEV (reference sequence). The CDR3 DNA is TGTGCCAGCAGTTCGCGCCCCCCTTACGGGGCTTCGGGCACTGAAGCTTTCTTT. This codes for CASSSRPPYGASGTEAFF.

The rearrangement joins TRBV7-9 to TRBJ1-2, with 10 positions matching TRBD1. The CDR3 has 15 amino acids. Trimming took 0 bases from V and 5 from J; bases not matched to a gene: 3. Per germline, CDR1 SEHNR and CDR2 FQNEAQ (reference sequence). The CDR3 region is CASSLAVGQGYGYTF. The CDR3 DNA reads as TGTGCCAGCAGCTTAGCGGTGGGACAGGGGTATGGCTACACCTTC. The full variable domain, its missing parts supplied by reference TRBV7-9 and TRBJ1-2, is DTGVSQNPRHKITKRGQNVTFRCDPISEHNRLYWYRQTLGQGPEFLTYFQNEAQLEKSRLLSDRFSAERPKGSFSTLEIQRTEQGDSAMYLCASSLAVGQGYGYTFGSGTRLTVV.

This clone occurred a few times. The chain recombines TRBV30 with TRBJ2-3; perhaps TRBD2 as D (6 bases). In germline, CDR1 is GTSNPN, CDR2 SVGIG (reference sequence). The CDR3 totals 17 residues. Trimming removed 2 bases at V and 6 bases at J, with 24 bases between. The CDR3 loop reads CAWSTSEAGTLVDTQYF. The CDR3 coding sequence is TGTGCCTGGAGTACCTCGGAGGCGGGAACATTGGTTGATACGCAGTATTTT.